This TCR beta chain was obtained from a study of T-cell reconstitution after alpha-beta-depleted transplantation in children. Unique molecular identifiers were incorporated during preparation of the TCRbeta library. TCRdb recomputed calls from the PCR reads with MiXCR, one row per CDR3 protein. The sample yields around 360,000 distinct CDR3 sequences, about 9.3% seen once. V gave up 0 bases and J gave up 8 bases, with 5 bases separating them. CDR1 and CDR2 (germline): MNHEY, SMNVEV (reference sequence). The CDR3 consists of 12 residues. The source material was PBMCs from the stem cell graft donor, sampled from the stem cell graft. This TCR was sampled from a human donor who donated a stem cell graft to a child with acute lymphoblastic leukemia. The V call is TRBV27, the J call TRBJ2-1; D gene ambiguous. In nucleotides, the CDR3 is TGTGCCAGCAGTTTATCGGGCTATGAGCAGTTCTTC. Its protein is CASSLSGYEQFF.